This is a list of T cell receptor beta chains from one sample in a study of T-cell reconstitution after alpha-beta-depleted transplantation in children. TCRdb re-called the PCR reads with MiXCR, one entry per CDR3 protein. In the table there are around 400,000 distinct CDR3 sequences, about a fifth of which are singletons. The specimen was PBMCs from the stem cell graft donor, collected from the stem cell graft. These receptors all stem from a human donor who donated a stem cell graft to a child with acute myeloid leukemia. The CDR3 runs from the conserved cysteine through the conserved F or W. The order of the fields is J gene, D gene, V gene, clone size, CDR3 protein, CDR3 DNA. The D gene is left open where the match is weak. Clone size is stated in some rows and not others, as once, few, many or a class when expanded.

>TRBJ2-3|-|TRBV5-1|-
CASSLSEGVRDTQYF
TGCGCCAGCAGCTTGTCTGAGGGTGTAAGAGATACGCAGTATTTT
>TRBJ2-3|TRBD2|TRBV28|-
CASSSMVPGGTSGSLDTQYF
TGTGCCAGCAGTTCCATGGTACCAGGCGGGACTAGCGGGAGTTTAGATACGCAGTATTTT
>TRBJ2-1|TRBD2|TRBV10-3|-
CAISEDPGLAGGSNKQFF
TGTGCCATCAGTGAGGACCCGGGACTAGCGGGAGGCAGCAATAAGCAGTTCTTC
>TRBJ2-7|TRBD2|TRBV27|many
CASSFSAGKQYF
TGTGCCAGCAGTTTCTCAGCGGGAAAGCAGTACTTC
>TRBJ2-7|TRBD2|TRBV25-1|few
CASSEGGSFYYEQYF
TGTGCCAGCAGTGAAGGCGGGAGTTTCTACTACGAGCAGTACTTC
>TRBJ1-5|TRBD1|TRBV24-1|-
CATSDQDRSDVQPQHF
TGTGCCACCAGTGATCAGGACAGGTCGGATGTTCAGCCCCAGCATTTT
>TRBJ2-5|-|TRBV5-1|few
CASRQGLREQTQYF
TGCGCCAGCAGGCAGGGACTCCGGGAGCAGACCCAGTACTTC
>TRBJ2-1|-|TRBV5-1|many
CASSFRDGGYNEQFF
TGCGCCAGCAGCTTCCGGGATGGCGGGTACAATGAGCAGTTCTTC
>TRBJ2-7|TRBD1|TRBV28|-
CASGDRSSYEQYF
TGTGCCAGCGGGGACAGGAGCTCCTACGAGCAGTACTTC
>TRBJ2-1|TRBD1|TRBV5-1|few
CASSLPDRPNNEQFF
TGCGCCAGCAGCCTTCCGGACAGGCCGAACAATGAGCAGTTCTTC
>TRBJ2-2|-|TRBV29-1|many
CSVLGGRGGELFF
TGCAGCGTTTTAGGGGGGAGAGGCGGGGAGCTGTTTTTT
>TRBJ2-7|TRBD1|TRBV20-1|many
CSAVPGQGYYEQYF
TGCAGTGCGGTCCCGGGACAGGGATACTACGAGCAGTACTTC
>TRBJ2-7|-|TRBV20-1|many
CSARVDSTYEQYF
TGCAGTGCTAGAGTCGACAGCACCTACGAGCAGTACTTC
>TRBJ2-3|-|TRBV7-3|-
CASSLSQITDTQYF
TGTGCCAGCAGCTTATCACAGATAACAGATACGCAGTATTTT
>TRBJ2-7|TRBD1|TRBV30|-
CAWDRVNSYEQYF
TGTGCCTGGGACAGGGTGAACTCCTACGAGCAGTACTTC
>TRBJ2-1|TRBD2|TRBV5-1|few
CASSLGPAGAEQFF
TGCGCCAGCAGCTTGGGTCCGGCGGGAGCTGAGCAGTTCTTC
>TRBJ1-5|TRBD1|TRBV7-2|once
CASSARTGGQPQHF
TGTGCCAGCAGCGCTAGGACAGGGGGACAGCCCCAGCATTTT
>TRBJ2-4|-|TRBV20-1|many
CSARELADDLAKNIQYF
TGCAGTGCTAGAGAATTAGCGGACGACTTAGCCAAAAACATTCAGTACTTC
>TRBJ2-1|-|TRBV27|-
CASSLLPSGGYYNEQFF
TGTGCCAGCAGTTTGCTTCCCAGTGGCGGATACTACAATGAGCAGTTCTTC
>TRBJ2-6|-|TRBV12-3/TRBV12-4|-
CASERAGANVLTF
TGTGCCAGCGAAAGGGCTGGGGCCAACGTCCTGACTTTC
>TRBJ2-1|TRBD2|TRBV20-1|-
CSAELAGTYNEQFF
TGCAGTGCGGAACTAGCGGGGACCTACAATGAGCAGTTCTTC
>TRBJ2-2|-|TRBV4-3|few
CASSQDSLLDGELFF
TGCGCCAGCAGCCAAGACAGCCTCCTGGACGGGGAGCTGTTTTTT
>TRBJ2-3|-|TRBV20-1|many
CSARDAGSTDTQYF
TGCAGTGCTAGAGATGCCGGGAGCACAGATACGCAGTATTTT
>TRBJ2-7|TRBD1|TRBV5-1|once
CASSFIPGQGSYEQYF
TGCGCCAGCAGCTTCATTCCGGGACAGGGTTCCTACGAGCAGTACTTC
>TRBJ2-7|-|TRBV27|-
CASSLFVPTESSYEQYF
TGTGCCAGCAGTTTATTCGTCCCAACTGAGAGCTCCTACGAGCAGTACTTC
>TRBJ2-1|TRBD2|TRBV20-1|many
CSAGPGTSDYNEQFF
TGCAGTGCTGGGCCCGGGACTAGCGACTACAATGAGCAGTTCTTC
>TRBJ2-3|TRBD1|TRBV29-1|-
CSVEGGTGKQYF
TGCAGCGTTGAAGGAGGGACAGGAAAGCAGTATTTT
>TRBJ2-1|-|TRBV20-1|many
CSAMESRDSSYNEQFF
TGCAGTGCAATGGAGTCCCGGGACTCCAGCTACAATGAGCAGTTCTTC
>TRBJ2-3|-|TRBV29-1|-
CSVGRDPFTDTKYF
TGCAGCGTTGGAAGGGACCCCTTCACAGATACGAAGTATTTT
>TRBJ2-1|TRBD2|TRBV20-1|many
CSAGLAGVYNEQFF
TGCAGTGCTGGACTAGCGGGAGTATACAATGAGCAGTTCTTC
>TRBJ2-1|TRBD2|TRBV7-9|few
CASSRLAGPRDEQFF
TGTGCCAGCAGCAGACTAGCGGGACCCCGGGATGAGCAGTTCTTC
>TRBJ2-7|TRBD1|TRBV12-3/TRBV12-4|few
CASSQTGSSYEQYF
TGTGCCAGCAGTCAGACAGGGAGCTCCTACGAGCAGTACTTC
>TRBJ2-1|-|TRBV20-1|many
CSAGVLIGPYNEQFF
TGCAGTGCGGGTGTTCTAATCGGTCCCTACAATGAGCAGTTCTTC
>TRBJ1-1|-|TRBV5-1|-
CASSLQGRGNTEAFF
TGCGCCAGCAGCTTGCAGGGCCGAGGGAACACTGAAGCTTTCTTT
>TRBJ2-1|TRBD2|TRBV20-1|-
CSGNRVRLAGGRSEQFF
TGCAGTGGCAATCGGGTCCGACTAGCGGGGGGTCGATCTGAGCAGTTCTTC
>TRBJ2-3|TRBD2|TRBV24-1|-
CATSDVRTSGVDTQYF
TGTGCCACCAGTGATGTCCGGACTAGCGGGGTGGATACGCAGTATTTT
>TRBJ2-7|-|TRBV11-2|-
CASSPSDPSYEQYF
TGTGCCAGCAGCCCTTCGGACCCATCCTACGAGCAGTACTTC
>TRBJ1-2|-|TRBV5-1|few
CASSLRSNYGYTF
TGCGCCAGCAGCTTGCGCTCTAACTATGGCTACACCTTC
>TRBJ2-3|-|TRBV7-6|few
CASSLVRADTQYF
TGTGCCAGCAGCTTAGTCAGGGCAGATACGCAGTATTTT
>TRBJ2-3|-|TRBV29-1|few
CSVDPLAGTDTQYF
TGCAGCGTTGACCCCCTAGCTGGGACAGATACGCAGTATTTT
>TRBJ2-3|-|TRBV20-1|-
CSARTPDRMDTQYF
TGCAGTGCTAGAACTCCCGATAGGATGGATACGCAGTATTTT
>TRBJ2-3|-|TRBV9|few
CASSVVTGSLDTQYF
TGTGCCAGCAGCGTAGTAACAGGGAGTTTGGATACGCAGTATTTT
>TRBJ2-1|TRBD2|TRBV4-1|few
CASSQRTSGAYNEQFF
TGCGCCAGCAGCCAACGGACTAGCGGGGCCTACAATGAGCAGTTCTTC
>TRBJ2-1|TRBD2|TRBV3-1|few
CASSRPLSGKINEQFF
TGTGCCAGCAGCCGCCCTCTTAGCGGGAAGATTAATGAGCAGTTCTTC
>TRBJ2-7|TRBD2|TRBV12-3/TRBV12-4|few
CASTQTSVAYEQYF
TGTGCCAGCACCCAAACTAGCGTGGCCTACGAGCAGTACTTC
>TRBJ1-1|-|TRBV28|-
CASSLLGARGEAFF
TGTGCCAGCAGTTTGCTGGGGGCGCGTGGTGAAGCTTTCTTT
>TRBJ2-3|-|TRBV29-1|many
CSVNRDSADTQYF
TGCAGCGTGAACAGGGATTCCGCAGATACGCAGTATTTT
>TRBJ2-1|-|TRBV20-1|-
CSASVFGAYNEQFF
TGCAGTGCTAGCGTGTTCGGGGCTTACAATGAGCAGTTCTTC
>TRBJ2-2|-|TRBV12-3/TRBV12-4|-
CASSTGSGTGELFF
TGTGCCAGCAGTACAGGGTCGGGCACCGGGGAGCTGTTTTTT